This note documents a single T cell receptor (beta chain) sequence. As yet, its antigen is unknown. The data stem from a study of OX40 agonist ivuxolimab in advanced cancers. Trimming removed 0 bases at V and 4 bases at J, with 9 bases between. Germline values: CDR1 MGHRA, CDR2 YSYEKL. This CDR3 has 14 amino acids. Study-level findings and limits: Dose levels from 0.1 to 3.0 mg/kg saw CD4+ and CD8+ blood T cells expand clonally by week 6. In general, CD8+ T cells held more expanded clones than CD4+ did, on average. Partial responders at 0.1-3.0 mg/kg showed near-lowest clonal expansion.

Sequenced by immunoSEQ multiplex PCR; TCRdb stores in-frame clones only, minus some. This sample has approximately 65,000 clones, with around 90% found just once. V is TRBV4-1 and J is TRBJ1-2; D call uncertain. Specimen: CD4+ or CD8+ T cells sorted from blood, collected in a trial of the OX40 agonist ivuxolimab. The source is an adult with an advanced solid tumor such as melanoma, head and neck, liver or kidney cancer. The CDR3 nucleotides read TGCGCCAGCAGCCAAGAAACGACACTCTATGGCTACACCTTC. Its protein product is CASSQETTLYGYTF.